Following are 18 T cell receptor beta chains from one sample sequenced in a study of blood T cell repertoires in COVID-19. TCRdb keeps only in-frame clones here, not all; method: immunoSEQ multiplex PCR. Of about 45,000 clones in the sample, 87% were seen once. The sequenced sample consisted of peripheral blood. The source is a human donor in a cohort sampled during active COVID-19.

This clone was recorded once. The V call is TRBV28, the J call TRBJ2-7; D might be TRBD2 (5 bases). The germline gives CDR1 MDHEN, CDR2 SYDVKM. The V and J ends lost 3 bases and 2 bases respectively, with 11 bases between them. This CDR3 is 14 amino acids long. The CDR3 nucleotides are TGTGCCAGCAGTTTCTTAGGGAGCGCCTACGAGCAGTACTTC. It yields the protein CASSFLGSAYEQYF.

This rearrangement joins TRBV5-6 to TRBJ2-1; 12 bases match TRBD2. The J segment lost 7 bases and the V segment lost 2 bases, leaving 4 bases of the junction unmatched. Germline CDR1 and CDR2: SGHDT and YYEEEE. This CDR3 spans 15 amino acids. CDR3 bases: TGTGCCAGCAGCTTAGGACTAGCGGGACCGAATGAGCAGTTCTTC. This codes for CASSLGLAGPNEQFF.

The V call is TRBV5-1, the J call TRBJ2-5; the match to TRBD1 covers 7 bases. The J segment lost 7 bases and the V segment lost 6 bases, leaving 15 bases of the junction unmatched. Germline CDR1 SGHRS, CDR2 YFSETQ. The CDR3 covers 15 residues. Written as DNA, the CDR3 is TGCGCCAGCATCAACTCGACAGGGCCCTCCGGGACCCAGTACTTC. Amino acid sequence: CASINSTGPSGTQYF.

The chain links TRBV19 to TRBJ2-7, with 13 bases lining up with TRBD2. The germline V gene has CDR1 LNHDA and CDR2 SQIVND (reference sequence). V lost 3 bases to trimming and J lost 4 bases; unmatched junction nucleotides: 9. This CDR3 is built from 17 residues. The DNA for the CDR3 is TGTGCCAGTAGTATGAGGACTAGCGGGAGAGGAAAGTACGAGCAGTACTTC. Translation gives CASSMRTSGRGKYEQYF.

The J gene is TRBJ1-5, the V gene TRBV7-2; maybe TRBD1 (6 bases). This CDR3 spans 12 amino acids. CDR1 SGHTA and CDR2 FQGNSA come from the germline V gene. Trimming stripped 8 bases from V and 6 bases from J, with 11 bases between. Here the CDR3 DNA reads TGTGCCAGCGGTGGCAGGGGTCAGCCCCAGCATTTT. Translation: CASGGRGQPQHF.

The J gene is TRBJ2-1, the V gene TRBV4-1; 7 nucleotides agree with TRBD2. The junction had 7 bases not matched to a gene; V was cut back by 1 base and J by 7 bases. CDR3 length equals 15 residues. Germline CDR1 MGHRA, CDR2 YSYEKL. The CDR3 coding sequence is TGCGCCAGCAGCCAAGCGGGTAGGGAGGGGAATGAGCAGTTCTTC. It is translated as CASSQAGREGNEQFF.

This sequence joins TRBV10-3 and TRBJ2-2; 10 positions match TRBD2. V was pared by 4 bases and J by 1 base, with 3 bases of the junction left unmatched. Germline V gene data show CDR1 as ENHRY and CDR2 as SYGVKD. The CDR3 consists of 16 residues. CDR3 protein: CAISGLAGRNTGELFF. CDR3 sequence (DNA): TGTGCCATCAGTGGACTAGCGGGTCGGAACACCGGGGAGCTGTTTTTT.

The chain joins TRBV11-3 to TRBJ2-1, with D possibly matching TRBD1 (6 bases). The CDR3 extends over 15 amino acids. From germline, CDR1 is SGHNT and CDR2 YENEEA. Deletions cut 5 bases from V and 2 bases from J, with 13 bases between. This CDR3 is CASSLSQGTYNEQFF. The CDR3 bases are TGTGCCAGCAGCCTTTCACAGGGTACCTACAATGAGCAGTTCTTC. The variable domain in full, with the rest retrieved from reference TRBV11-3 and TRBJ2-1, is EAGVVQSPRYKIIEKKQPVAFWCNPISGHNTLYWYLQNLGQGPELLIRYENEEAVDDSQLPKDRFSAERLKGVDSTLKIQPAELGDSAVYLCASSLSQGTYNEQFFGPGTRLTVL.

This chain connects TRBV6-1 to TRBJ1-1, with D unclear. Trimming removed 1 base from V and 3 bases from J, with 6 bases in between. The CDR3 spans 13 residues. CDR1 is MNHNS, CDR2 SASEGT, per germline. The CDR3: CASSEVRYTEAFF. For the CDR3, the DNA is TGTGCCAGCAGTGAAGTCCGGTACACTGAAGCTTTCTTT.

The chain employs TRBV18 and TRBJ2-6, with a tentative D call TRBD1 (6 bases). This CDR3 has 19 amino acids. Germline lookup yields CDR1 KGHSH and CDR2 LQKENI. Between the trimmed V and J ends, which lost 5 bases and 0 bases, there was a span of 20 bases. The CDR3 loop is CASSAQQGGLSSGANVLTF. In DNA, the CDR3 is TGTGCCAGCTCAGCCCAACAGGGTGGGCTGTCCTCTGGGGCCAACGTCCTGACTTTC.

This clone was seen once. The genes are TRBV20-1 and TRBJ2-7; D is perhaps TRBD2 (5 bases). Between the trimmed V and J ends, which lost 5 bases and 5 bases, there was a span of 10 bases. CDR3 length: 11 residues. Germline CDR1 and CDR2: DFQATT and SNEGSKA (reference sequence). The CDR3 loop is CSASSGHEQYF. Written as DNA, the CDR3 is TGCAGTGCTTCCAGCGGCCACGAGCAGTACTTC.

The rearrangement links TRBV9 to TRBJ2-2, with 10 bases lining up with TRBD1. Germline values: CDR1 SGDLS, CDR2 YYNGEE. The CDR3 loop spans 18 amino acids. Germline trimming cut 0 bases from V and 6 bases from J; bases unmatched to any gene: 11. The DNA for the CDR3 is TGTGCCAGCAGCGTAGCTTCGACAGGGGGCTTGCGCGCCGGGGAGCTGTTTTTT. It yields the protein CASSVASTGGLRAGELFF. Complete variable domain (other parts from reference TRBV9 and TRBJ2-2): DSGVTQTPKHLITATGQRVTLRCSPRSGDLSVYWYQQSLDQGLQFLIQYYNGEERAKGNILERFSAQQFPDLHSELNLSSLELGDSALYFCASSVASTGGLRAGELFFGEGSRLTVL.

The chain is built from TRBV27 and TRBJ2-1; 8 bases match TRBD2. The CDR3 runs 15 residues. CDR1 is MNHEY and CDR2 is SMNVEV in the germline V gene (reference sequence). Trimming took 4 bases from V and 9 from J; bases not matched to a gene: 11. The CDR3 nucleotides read TGTGCCAGCAGTTCCTCCGGGACTAGTTACGGTGAGCAGTTCTTC. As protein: CASSSSGTSYGEQFF.

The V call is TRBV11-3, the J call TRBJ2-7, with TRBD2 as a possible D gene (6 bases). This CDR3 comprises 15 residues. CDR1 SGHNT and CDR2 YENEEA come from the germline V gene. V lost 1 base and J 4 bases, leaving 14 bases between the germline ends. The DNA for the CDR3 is TGTGCCAGCAGCTTAGGGCCGGGAGCCCCATACGAGCAGTACTTC. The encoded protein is CASSLGPGAPYEQYF.

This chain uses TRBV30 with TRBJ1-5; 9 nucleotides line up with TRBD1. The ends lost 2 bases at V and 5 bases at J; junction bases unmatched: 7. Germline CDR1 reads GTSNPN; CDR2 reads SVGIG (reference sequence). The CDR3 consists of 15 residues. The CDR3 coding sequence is TGTGCCTGGAGTCCTCCGGACAGGGGTTATCAGCCCCAGCATTTT. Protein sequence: CAWSPPDRGYQPQHF.

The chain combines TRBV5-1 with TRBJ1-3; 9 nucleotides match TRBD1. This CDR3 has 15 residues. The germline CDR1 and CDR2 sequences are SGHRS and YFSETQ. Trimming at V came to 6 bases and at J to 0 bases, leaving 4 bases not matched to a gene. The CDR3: CASIPDRGSGNTIYF. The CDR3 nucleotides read TGCGCCAGCATCCCGGACAGGGGCTCTGGAAACACCATATATTTT. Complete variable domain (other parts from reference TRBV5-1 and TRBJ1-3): KAGVTQTPRYLIKTRGQQVTLSCSPISGHRSVSWYQQTPGQGLQFLFEYFSETQRNKGNFPGRFSGRQFSNSRSEMNVSTLELGDSALYLCASIPDRGSGNTIYFGEGSWLTVV.

The DNA of the CDR3 is TGTGCCAGCAGCTTAGTGTTTGGACTAGCATCCTACGAGCAGTACTTC. This encodes CASSLVFGLASYEQYF. J is TRBJ2-7 and V is TRBV7-2, with 8 bases matching TRBD2. This CDR3 spans 16 amino acids. CDR1 is SGHTA and CDR2 is FQGNSA in the germline V gene. V was clipped by 1 base and J by 1 base; unmatched bases: 6. Full variable domain (outside the CDR3, taken from reference TRBV7-2 and TRBJ2-7): GAGVSQSPSNKVTEKGKDVELRCDPISGHTALYWYRQSLGQGLEFLIYFQGNSAPDKSGLPSDRFSAERTGGSVSTLTIQRTQQEDSAVYLCASSLVFGLASYEQYFGPGTRLTVT.

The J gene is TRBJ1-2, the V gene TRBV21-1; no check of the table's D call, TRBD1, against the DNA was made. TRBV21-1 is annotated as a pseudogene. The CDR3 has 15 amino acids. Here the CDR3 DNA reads TGTGCCAGCAGGGTGAACAGGCCCCACGCCTATGGCTACACCTTC. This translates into CASRVNRPHAYGYTF.